This T cell receptor beta chain emerged from a study of CD8 T cells in Susac syndrome. Negative magnetic isolation gave CD8+ and CD4+ cells; FACS enriched CD8+ TEMRA. Germline V gene lookup returns CDR1 SGHRS and CDR2 YFSETQ. V gave up 5 bases and J gave up 1 base, with 18 bases separating them. The CDR3 extends over 16 amino acids. The authors reverse transcribed about 0.45 to 1 ug RNA with random hexamers. Amplification of TCR beta CDR3 spanned 54 Vbeta and 13 Jbeta via immunoSEQ multiplex PCR. Each CDR3 protein gets one entry after TCRdb re-called the immunoSEQ multiplex PCR reads with MiXCR. Found here are 150,000 to 200,000 distinct CDR3 sequences, around 93% of them singletons; the top ten hold 0.13%.

This sequence joins TRBV5-1 and TRBJ1-2; weak D call: TRBD1 (5 bases). This TCR was sampled from a human donor in good health. Sample: CD4+ T cells from PBMCs. Here the CDR3 DNA reads TGCGCCAGCAGTGTTGGCCGTGGGGCGGGTAACTATGGCTACACCTTC. It specifies CASSVGRGAGNYGYTF.